This passage covers 9 T cell receptor beta chains from one sample sequenced in a study of T cells in Graves' hyperthyroidism and ophthalmopathy. Amplified TCR beta CDR3 regions came from RNA transcripts. The study used the HTBI primer set for a first-round RT-PCR of the TCR CDR3. TCRdb fed the multiplex PCR reads into MiXCR, producing one record per CDR3 protein. The sample consists of around 400,000 distinct CDR3 sequences, less than 20% of them appearing once. Sequenced material: blood. Every receptor here comes from a woman aged 18-29 years with Graves' hyperthyroidism that later progressed to Graves' ophthalmopathy.

This clonotype occurred many times. This rearrangement joins TRBV29-1 to TRBJ2-7; TRBD2 matches 12 bases. This CDR3 region has 13 residues. The V segment lost 7 bases and the J segment 4 bases; nucleotides outside the gene matches: 5. Germline V CDR1 and CDR2: SQVTM, ANQGSEA. CDR3 DNA: TGCAGCGCCCTAGCGGGAGGGCAATACGAGCAGTACTTC. Its protein is CSALAGGQYEQYF.

This clonotype was detected many times. This chain joins TRBV12-3 or TRBV12-4 and TRBJ2-2, with 13 bases aligning to TRBD2. With 5 bases clipped from V and 6 bases from J, the junction kept 3 bases outside the gene matches. CDR3 length: 15 residues. Written as DNA, the CDR3 is TGTGCCAGCAGTGGGACTAGCGGGATTTCCGGGGAGCTGTTTTTT. It is translated as CASSGTSGISGELFF.

The sample holds many counts of this clonotype. V gene TRBV28 combines with J gene TRBJ2-1, with D possibly being TRBD2 (6 bases). CDR3 size: 12 residues. The germline V gene encodes CDR1 MDHEN and CDR2 SYDVKM. V lost 5 bases and J lost 9, with 11 bases in between. The CDR3 sequence: CASSPLGGEQFF. The CDR3, as DNA: TGTGCCAGCAGTCCCCTCGGGGGTGAGCAGTTCTTC.

The chain is built from TRBV7-6 and TRBJ1-1; D possibly corresponds to TRBD1 (5 bases). The CDR3 runs to 17 residues. Trimming pared 0 bases from V and 7 bases from J, leaving 21 bases between. CDR1 and CDR2 from the germline V gene are SGHVS and FNYEAQ. CDR3 loop: CASSLAGAERLGGEAFF. The CDR3 DNA sequence: TGTGCCAGCAGCTTAGCCGGGGCGGAGCGCCTGGGGGGTGAAGCTTTCTTT.

The V and J genes are TRBV7-8 and TRBJ2-2; D not resolved. V shed 2 bases and J shed 0 bases, with 10 bases lying between them. CDR1 and CDR2 (germline): SGHVS, FQNEAQ. CDR3 length: 16 residues. This CDR3 is CASSLKHNSNTGELFF. Written as DNA, the CDR3 is TGTGCCAGCAGCTTAAAACACAACTCGAACACCGGGGAGCTGTTTTTT.

In this sample, this clonotype turned up a few times. The gene calls are TRBV20-1 and TRBJ2-1; D remains ambiguous. Looked up from germline, CDR1 is DFQATT and CDR2 is SNEGSKA (reference sequence). The CDR3 length is 14 residues. V lost 0 bases to trimming and J lost 4 bases, with 10 bases between them. CDR3 in amino acids: CSARDLHSYNEQFF. CDR3 nucleotide sequence: TGCAGTGCTAGAGATCTGCACAGTTACAATGAGCAGTTCTTC.

This clonotype came up a few times. The chain recombines TRBV20-1 with TRBJ2-7; D uncertain. The CDR3 extends over 12 amino acids. Germline CDR1 and CDR2: DFQATT and SNEGSKA (reference sequence). V was cut by 4 bases and J by 3 bases, with 10 bases left in between. CDR3 bases: TGCAGTGCTATGGTTACCTACTACGAGCAGTACTTC. It translates to CSAMVTYYEQYF.

This clonotype was seen at least ten times. The CDR3 coding sequence is TGTGCCAGCGTTAACTACAATGAGCAGTTCTTC. This translates into CASVNYNEQFF. This chain links TRBV2 with TRBJ2-1, with D unresolved. This CDR3 contains 11 residues. V was trimmed by 8 bases and J by 3 bases, leaving 5 bases between them. The V gene's germline CDR1 is SNHLY and CDR2 FYNNEI.

This clonotype has more than one count but fewer than ten. The chain couples TRBV6-5 to TRBJ2-7; 8 bases line up with TRBD1. The germline V gene has CDR1 MNHEY and CDR2 SVGAGI. V shed 2 bases, J shed 2 bases, and the junction held 5 bases outside the gene matches. The CDR3 spans 15 residues. The CDR3 spells CASSYPGQGTYEQYF. CDR3 nucleotide sequence: TGTGCCAGCAGTTACCCTGGACAGGGAACCTACGAGCAGTACTTC.